The clone carrying this T cell receptor (beta chain) was found once. Its antigen remains unidentified. This entry comes from a study of OX40 agonist ivuxolimab in advanced cancers. The CDR3 spans 16 residues. V shed 3 bases and J shed 0 bases, with 9 bases lying between them. The V gene's germline CDR1 is MRHNA and CDR2 SNTAGT. Some clones are missing from TCRdb's copy, which holds only in-frame ones; the method was immunoSEQ multiplex PCR. The sample has approximately 100,000 clones; approximately 84% are singletons. Notes on the study in general: Blood T cells, both CD4+ and CD8+, expanded clonally by week 6 at 0.1 to 3.0 mg/kg. People who partly responded at 0.1-3.0 mg/kg had some of the least clonal expansion seen.

This chain connects TRBV6-4 to TRBJ2-6; D ambiguous. Specimen: CD4+ or CD8+ T cells sorted from blood, collected in a trial of the OX40 agonist ivuxolimab. This clonotype was sampled from an adult with an advanced solid tumor such as melanoma, head and neck, liver or kidney cancer. CDR3 nucleotide sequence: TGTGCCAGCAGTGAGGGTGAGCACTCTGGGGCCAACGTCCTGACTTTC. Protein sequence: CASSEGEHSGANVLTF.